Shown below are 18 T cell receptor beta chains from a single sample sequenced in a study of regulatory T cells in long-lasting Graves disease. Time point in this sample: persistent/refractory GD, antithyroid drugs over 5 years with positive TRAb. RNA isolated from PBMCs was used to make the TCR library. Arm-PCR of CDR3 regions and iRepertoire HTBI primers were the basis on which TCR beta libraries were built. TCRdb passed the multiplex PCR reads through MiXCR, listing each CDR3 protein once. This table holds about 660,000 distinct CDR3 sequences, approximately 29% found once. The sample consisted of peripheral blood mononuclear cells (PBMCs), taken when the disease was refractory, from a patient treated with antithyroid drugs. The receptors come from a female donor with Graves disease.

This sequence joins TRBV25-1 and TRBJ2-5; TRBD1 matches at 7 bases. The J call is in doubt because the DNA end fits TRBJ2-1 better. Germline CDR1 MGHDK, CDR2 SYGVNS. There are 14 residues in the CDR3. The CDR3 here is CASSSQGVLREQFF. The CDR3 DNA reads as TGTGCCAGCAGTAGCCAGGGGGTACTCCGGGAGCAGTTCTTC.

The rearrangement joins TRBV30 to TRBJ1-3; D is unresolved. The V end lost 2 bases, the J end lost 2 bases, and 4 bases lay between the germline ends. The germline V gene encodes CDR1 GTSNPN and CDR2 SVGIG (reference sequence). This CDR3 is 12 amino acids long. The CDR3 sequence: CAWSFAGNTIYF. The CDR3 DNA reads as TGTGCCTGGAGTTTCGCTGGAAACACCATATATTTT.

This chain joins TRBV12-3 or TRBV12-4 and TRBJ1-1; 9 bases fit TRBD1. Trimming removed 4 bases from V and 3 bases from J; junction bases left unmatched: 12. The CDR3 extends over 17 amino acids. This CDR3 reads CASSYRRQGGWDTEAFF. The DNA for the CDR3 is TGTGCCAGCAGTTACCGGCGACAGGGGGGTTGGGACACTGAAGCTTTCTTT.

This clonotype was found many times. The chain joins TRBV28 to TRBJ1-4; TRBD1 agrees at 9 bases. The V and J ends lost 1 base and 7 bases, in that order; junction bases with no gene match: 4. The CDR3 has 15 residues. CDR1 is MDHEN, CDR2 SYDVKM, per germline. CDR3 sequence (DNA): TGTGCCAGCAGTTTATTGGGACAGGGTGTTGAAAAACTGTTTTTT. Translating gives CASSLLGQGVEKLFF.

This clonotype was recorded many times. The rearrangement links TRBV28 to TRBJ2-5, with D perhaps matching TRBD1 (6 bases). Germline-derived CDR1 and CDR2 are MDHEN and SYDVKM. The CDR3 runs 14 residues. V was trimmed by 3 bases and J by 0 bases, leaving 8 bases between them. The CDR3 protein is CASSLDSNQETQYF. The CDR3 DNA sequence: TGTGCCAGCAGTTTGGACAGCAACCAAGAGACCCAGTACTTC. The whole variable domain, remainder taken from reference TRBV28 and TRBJ2-5, is DVKVTQSSRYLVKRTGEKVFLECVQDMDHENMFWYRQDPGLGLRLIYFSYDVKMKEKGDIPEGYSVSREKKERFSLILESASTNQTSMYLCASSLDSNQETQYFGPGTRLLVL.

This clonotype was counted only a few times. The chain has TRBV20-1 and TRBJ2-7; 7 nucleotides agree with TRBD2. The junction had 2 bases not matched to a gene; V was cut back by 3 bases and J by 0 bases. CDR3 length: 13 residues. Germline V gene lookup returns CDR1 DFQATT and CDR2 SNEGSKA (reference sequence). The CDR3 protein is CSARASGSYEQYF. The CDR3 DNA reads as TGCAGTGCTAGGGCTAGCGGCTCCTACGAGCAGTACTTC.

This clonotype was observed a handful of times. The J gene is TRBJ1-1, the V gene TRBV10-3, with TRBD1 matching 8 bases. The germline gives CDR1 ENHRY, CDR2 SYGVKD. The CDR3 is made up of 16 amino acids. J gave up 0 bases and V 4 bases, and 7 bases lay outside the gene matches. CDR3 protein: CAISVDRALMNTEAFF. CDR3 in DNA: TGTGCCATCAGTGTGGACAGGGCACTTATGAACACTGAAGCTTTCTTT.

This clonotype was counted many times. This rearrangement joins TRBV27 to TRBJ1-1; D gene uncertain. This CDR3 contains 14 residues. CDR1 is MNHEY, CDR2 SMNVEV, per germline (reference sequence). The V and J ends lost 3 bases and 6 bases respectively, with 14 bases between them. As DNA, the CDR3 is TGTGCCAGCAGTTTGGCAATCAACGGAGCTGAAGCTTTCTTT. Translating gives CASSLAINGAEAFF.

The rearrangement joins TRBV18 to TRBJ1-1; D gene unclear. V was cut by 0 bases and J by 7 bases, with 9 bases left in between. CDR3 length equals 13 residues. CDR1 and CDR2 (germline): KGHSH, LQKENI. Here the CDR3 DNA reads TGTGCCAGCTCACCACCGGAGGCAAATGAAGCTTTCTTT. Amino acids: CASSPPEANEAFF.

This chain connects TRBV10-3 to TRBJ1-1, with D perhaps matching TRBD1 (6 bases). Per germline, CDR1 ENHRY and CDR2 SYGVKD. Trimming took off 2 bases at V and 1 base at J, with 11 bases between the two ends. This CDR3 is 15 amino acids long. DNA of the CDR3: TGTGCCATCAGTGAGGTGGGGGGCCCGAACACTGAAGCTTTCTTT. It encodes CAISEVGGPNTEAFF.

This clonotype showed up many times. This rearrangement joins TRBV28 to TRBJ2-5; 10 positions agree with TRBD2. This CDR3 region has 15 residues. The ends lost 6 bases at V and 5 bases at J; junction bases unmatched: 9. From germline, CDR1 is MDHEN and CDR2 SYDVKM. The CDR3 is CASSSRAGGPETQYF. Here the CDR3 DNA reads TGTGCCAGCAGCTCTCGAGCGGGAGGGCCGGAGACCCAGTACTTC.

This clonotype was seen a few times. The chain couples TRBV28 to TRBJ1-2; D is undetermined. Germline V CDR1 and CDR2: MDHEN, SYDVKM. CDR3 length: 15 residues. Trimming left V 3 bases short and J 4 bases short, with 15 bases between. This CDR3 reads CASSFRTPTIYGYTF. The DNA for the CDR3 is TGTGCCAGCAGTTTTCGGACGCCGACCATCTATGGCTACACCTTC.

The CDR3 DNA follows: TGTGCCAGCAGTTACTCGGGACAGGGGTACACAGATACGCAGTATTTT. Amino acids: CASSYSGQGYTDTQYF. This sequence joins TRBV6-2 or TRBV6-3 and TRBJ2-3; 10 bases match TRBD1. The CDR3 loop spans 16 amino acids. The germline V gene has CDR1 MNHEY and CDR2 SVGEGT. With V trimmed by 0 bases and J by 2 bases, 2 bases remained unmatched.

There are a few counts of this clonotype. This chain links TRBV29-1 with TRBJ2-7; possibly TRBD2 for D (6 bases). Looked up from germline, CDR1 is SQVTM and CDR2 is ANQGSEA. The CDR3 is 15 amino acids. V lost 1 base and J 4 bases, leaving 17 bases between the germline ends. This CDR3 reads CSVEGLTGVRYEQYF. CDR3 DNA sequence: TGCAGCGTTGAAGGCCTAACGGGAGTTAGGTACGAGCAGTACTTC.

The J gene is TRBJ1-1, the V gene TRBV18; D is unclear. V was pared by 5 bases and J by 1 base, with 11 bases between. The CDR3 is 14 amino acids. CDR1 is KGHSH, CDR2 LQKENI, per germline. In nucleotides, the CDR3 is TGTGCCAGCTCAGTTCCAGACCGGAACACTGAAGCTTTCTTT. Protein product: CASSVPDRNTEAFF.

This chain joins TRBV7-2 and TRBJ2-1; 10 bases map to TRBD1. V shed 4 bases and J 3 bases; nucleotides not matched to a gene: 6. The CDR3 contains 16 residues. From germline, CDR1 is SGHTA and CDR2 FQGNSA. The chain's CDR3 is CASSSRQGARYNEQFF. Written as DNA, the CDR3 is TGTGCCAGCAGCTCCCGACAGGGGGCGCGCTACAATGAGCAGTTCTTC. The complete variable domain, with remaining parts taken from reference TRBV7-2 and TRBJ2-1, reads GAGVSQSPSNKVTEKGKDVELRCDPISGHTALYWYRQSLGQGLEFLIYFQGNSAPDKSGLPSDRFSAERTGGSVSTLTIQRTQQEDSAVYLCASSSRQGARYNEQFFGPGTRLTVL.

This clonotype was recorded a few times. The gene calls are TRBV9 and TRBJ1-3, with 10 positions matching TRBD1. The germline V gene encodes CDR1 SGDLS and CDR2 YYNGEE. V lost 4 bases and J lost 2; bases outside the gene matches: 6. The CDR3 sequence is 16 residues long. The CDR3 spells CASSPTGTGAGNTIYF. The CDR3 nucleotides read TGTGCCAGCAGCCCGACGGGGACAGGGGCTGGAAACACCATATATTTT.

This rearrangement joins TRBV5-1 to TRBJ2-7; no clear D. Germline CDR1 and CDR2: SGHRS and YFSETQ. The length of the CDR3 is 14 residues. V shed 4 bases and J shed 6 bases, with 17 bases lying between them. CDR3 DNA: TGCGCCAGCAGCCCCTGCGAGACCCTCTGCGAGCAGTACTTC. It yields the protein CASSPCETLCEQYF.